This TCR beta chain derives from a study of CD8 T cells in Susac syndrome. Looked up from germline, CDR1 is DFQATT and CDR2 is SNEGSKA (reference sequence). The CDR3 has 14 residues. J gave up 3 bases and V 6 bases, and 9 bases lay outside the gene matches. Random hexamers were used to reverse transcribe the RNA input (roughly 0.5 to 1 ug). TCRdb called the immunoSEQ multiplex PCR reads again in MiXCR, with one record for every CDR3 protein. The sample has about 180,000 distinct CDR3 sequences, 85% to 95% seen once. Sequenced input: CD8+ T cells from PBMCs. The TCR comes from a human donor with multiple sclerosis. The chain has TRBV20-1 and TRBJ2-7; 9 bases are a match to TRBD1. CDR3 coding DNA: TGCAGTGCCATGGAAACAGGGGGCTTCTACGAGCAGTACTTC. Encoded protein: CSAMETGGFYEQYF.